The rows below give T cell receptor beta chains drawn from one sample of a study of T cells after somatic rescue of genetic block. Generated by immunoSEQ multiplex PCR, the TCRdb table keeps only in-frame clones and is missing some. The sample has more than 13,000 clones, around 70% seen once; the top ten hold 27%. The material sequenced was peripheral blood mononuclear cells (PBMCs). The receptor source for this set is a man aged 18 to 29. The CDR3 runs from the conserved cysteine through the conserved F or W. A D gene is named only where the DNA matches it firmly. For some rows the clone size is stated as once, few or many, or as a class when expanded; others skip it.

d_gene,j_gene,v_gene,abundance,CDR3aa,CDR3nt
TRBD1,TRBJ2-2,TRBV5-1,NA,CASSQGATNTGELFF,TGCGCCAGCAGCCAGGGGGCGACGAACACCGGGGAGCTGTTTTTT
NA,TRBJ2-1,TRBV10-3,NA,CAISEPGTYPYNEQFF,TGTGCCATCAGTGAGCCCGGGACATACCCCTACAATGAGCAGTTCTTC
NA,TRBJ2-1,TRBV7-2,NA,CASSPSAGLQFF,TGTGCCAGCAGCCCCTCCGCGGGACTCCAGTTCTTC
TRBD1,TRBJ1-1,TRBV7-3,NA,CASSEVGDRGAEAFF,TGTGCCAGCAGCGAAGTGGGGGACAGGGGCGCTGAAGCTTTCTTT
NA,TRBJ1-2,TRBV5-2,NA,CASKFSREYETYGYTF,TGTGCCAGCAAGTTTTCGAGAGAGTACGAAACCTATGGCTACACCTTC
NA,TRBJ2-5,TRBV18,NA,CASSSLGGETQYF,TGTGCCAGCTCATCCCTAGGGGGAGAGACCCAGTACTTC
NA,TRBJ2-7,TRBV4-2,NA,CASRNVGQIDHEQYF,TGTGCCAGCAGGAATGTAGGCCAAATCGACCACGAGCAGTACTTC
NA,TRBJ1-2,TRBV28,NA,CASTRTLGDGYTF,TGTGCCAGCACCCGGACTCTAGGGGATGGCTACACCTTC
TRBD1,TRBJ2-3,TRBV15,NA,CATSRTGGLGSTDTQYF,TGTGCCACCAGCAGGACAGGGGGTTTAGGTAGCACAGATACGCAGTATTTT
NA,TRBJ2-7,TRBV19,NA,CASSSASEQYF,TGTGCCAGTAGTTCTGCGTCCGAGCAGTACTTC
TRBD1,TRBJ1-5,TRBV18,NA,CASSPPNRGWNQPQHF,TGTGCCAGCTCACCACCAAACAGGGGATGGAATCAGCCCCAGCATTTT
TRBD2,TRBJ2-3,TRBV19,NA,CASSRTSGVVDTQYF,TGTGCCAGTAGTAGGACTAGCGGGGTGGTAGATACGCAGTATTTT
TRBD1,TRBJ2-3,TRBV27,NA,CASSSRTGSADTQYF,TGTGCCAGCAGTTCCCGGACAGGGAGCGCAGATACGCAGTATTTT
TRBD1,TRBJ2-7,TRBV7-3,NA,CASSLRGQGSHEQYF,TGTGCCAGCAGCTTAAGAGGACAGGGGTCCCACGAGCAGTACTTC
TRBD2,TRBJ2-1,TRBV5-5,NA,CASSQLSGRGYNEQFF,TGTGCCAGCAGCCAACTTAGCGGGAGGGGGTACAATGAGCAGTTCTTC
NA,TRBJ2-3,TRBV7-9,NA,CASSSLYRDTQYF,TGTGCCAGCAGCTCACTTTATCGAGATACGCAGTATTTT
NA,TRBJ2-4,TRBV28,NA,CASSFAGYIQYF,TGTGCCAGCAGTTTTGCGGGGTACATTCAGTACTTC
NA,TRBJ1-5,TRBV6-1,few,CASSEAEALRGEPQHF,TGTGCCAGCAGTGAAGCGGAGGCCTTACGAGGGGAGCCCCAGCATTTT
TRBD1,TRBJ2-5,TRBV27,NA,CASSGDRVRETQYF,TGTGCCAGCAGTGGGGACAGGGTGAGAGAGACCCAGTACTTC
TRBD2,TRBJ2-2,TRBV11-3,few,CASSSQLAGGGGELFF,TGTGCCAGCAGCAGCCAACTAGCGGGAGGCGGCGGGGAGCTGTTTTTT
NA,TRBJ2-7,TRBV30,NA,CAWSTASREQYF,TGTGCCTGGAGTACGGCTAGCAGAGAGCAGTACTTC
NA,TRBJ2-7,TRBV18,NA,CASSPPGLYEQYF,TGTGCCAGCTCACCGCCAGGGCTCTACGAGCAGTACTTC
NA,TRBJ1-5,TRBV20-1,many,CAGGNQPQHF,TGCGCGGGAGGCAATCAGCCCCAGCATTTT
NA,TRBJ1-5,TRBV4-1,once,CASSQGHSNQPQHF,TGCGCCAGCAGCCAAGGGCATAGCAATCAGCCCCAGCATTTT
NA,TRBJ2-3,TRBV28,medium-sized,CASSLGDLASSTDTQYF,TGTGCCAGCAGTTTAGGGGACCTAGCTTCTAGTACAGATACGCAGTATTTT
TRBD1,TRBJ2-3,TRBV5-1,NA,CASSFGQGGTDTQYF,TGCGCCAGCAGTTTTGGACAGGGGGGAACAGATACGCAGTATTTT
NA,TRBJ2-7,TRBV5-1,NA,CASSWDGSYEQYF,TGCGCCAGCAGCTGGGACGGGTCCTACGAGCAGTACTTC
TRBD2,TRBJ2-1,TRBV30,NA,CAWRTGTSAYNEQFF,TGTGCCTGGAGAACCGGGACTAGCGCCTACAATGAGCAGTTCTTC
TRBD2,TRBJ2-1,TRBV7-6,few,CASSLRLAGGSDEQFF,TGTGCCAGCAGCTTAAGGCTAGCGGGAGGCAGCGATGAGCAGTTCTTC
NA,TRBJ1-4,TRBV18,NA,CASSPNRATNEKLFF,TGTGCCAGCTCACCTAACAGGGCAACTAATGAAAAACTGTTTTTT
TRBD1,TRBJ2-5,TRBV30,medium-sized,CAWRGTGHIQETQYF,TGTGCCTGGAGGGGGACAGGGCATATCCAAGAGACCCAGTACTTC
NA,TRBJ2-7,TRBV5-8,NA,CASSLRTPRTYEQYF,TGTGCCAGCAGCTTGCGAACTCCCCGAACCTACGAGCAGTACTTC
NA,TRBJ2-2,TRBV10-1,NA,CASSTSRDLTGELFF,TGCGCCAGCAGTACTTCCAGGGATTTGACCGGGGAGCTGTTTTTT
TRBD1,TRBJ2-7,TRBV27,NA,CASSPSGTAAYEQYF,TGTGCCAGCAGTCCCTCGGGGACAGCAGCCTACGAGCAGTACTTC
NA,TRBJ2-7,TRBV11-2,NA,CASSFLTASYEQYF,TGTGCCAGCAGCTTCCTGACGGCATCCTACGAGCAGTACTTC
TRBD2,TRBJ2-7,TRBV2,NA,CASSQREGREQYF,TGTGCCAGCAGCCAGCGGGAGGGCCGGGAGCAGTACTTC
NA,TRBJ1-4,TRBV28,NA,CASSLSFEKLFF,TGTGCCAGCAGTTTAAGTTTCGAAAAACTGTTTTTT
NA,TRBJ1-1,TRBV18,NA,CASSPRLMNTEAFF,TGTGCCAGCTCACCAAGGCTGATGAACACTGAAGCTTTCTTT
TRBD2,TRBJ2-1,TRBV7-9,NA,CASRELAVYNEQFF,TGTGCCAGCCGAGAACTAGCGGTTTACAATGAGCAGTTCTTC
NA,TRBJ2-6,TRBV15,NA,CATSREPGANVLTF,TGTGCCACCAGCAGAGAGCCTGGGGCCAACGTCCTGACTTTC
NA,TRBJ2-6,TRBV5-1,few,CASRATTSGANVLTF,TGCGCCAGCCGGGCAACCACCTCTGGGGCCAACGTCCTGACTTTC
TRBD1,TRBJ2-5,TRBV7-3,NA,CASSVQGQETQYF,TGTGCCAGCAGCGTACAGGGGCAAGAGACCCAGTACTTC